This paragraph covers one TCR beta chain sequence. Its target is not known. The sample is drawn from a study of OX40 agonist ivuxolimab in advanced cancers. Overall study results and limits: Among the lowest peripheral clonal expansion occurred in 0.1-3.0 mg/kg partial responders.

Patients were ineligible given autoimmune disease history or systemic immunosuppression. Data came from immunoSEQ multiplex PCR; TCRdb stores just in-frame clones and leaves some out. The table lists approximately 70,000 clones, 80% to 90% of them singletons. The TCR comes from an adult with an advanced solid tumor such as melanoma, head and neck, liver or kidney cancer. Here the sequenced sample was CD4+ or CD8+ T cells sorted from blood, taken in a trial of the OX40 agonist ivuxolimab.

The CDR3: CASTMGNTEAFF. The CDR3 DNA follows: TGTGCCAGCACCATGGGCAACACTGAAGCTTTCTTT. This chain joins TRBV6-5 and TRBJ1-1; D is ambiguous. Deletions cut 7 bases from V and 2 bases from J, with 8 bases between. CDR3 size: 12 residues. CDR1 and CDR2 (germline): MNHEY, SVGAGI.